The rows below give T cell receptor beta chains drawn from one sample of a study of blood T cell repertoires in COVID-19. This table comes from immunoSEQ multiplex PCR, and its TCRdb copy is limited to in-frame clones, with some not included. The sample records a few hundred thousand clones, 80% to 90% being singletons. The sample comprised peripheral blood. The receptors were sampled from a man between 40 and 49 years old with acute or convalescent COVID-19. Both conserved end residues are part of each CDR3. The D gene is left open where the match is weak. Clone size is given for some rows only: seen once, a few or many times, or a class if the clone is expanded.

cdr3_length j_call d_call v_call clone_size cdr3_aa cdr3_nt
14 TRBJ1-2 . TRBV5-1 . CASSLGQRDYGYTF TGCGCCAGCAGCTTGGGGCAGCGGGACTATGGCTACACCTTC
14 TRBJ1-3 TRBD1 TRBV19 . CASSRQGKENTIYF TGTGCCAGTAGTCGACAGGGAAAGGAAAACACCATATATTTT
14 TRBJ2-7 TRBD2 TRBV19 . CASSIGSGSAEQYF TGTGCCAGTAGTATTGGTAGCGGGAGTGCCGAGCAGTACTTC
15 TRBJ2-1 TRBD2 TRBV7-2 . CASRQLAGGSNEQFF TGTGCCAGCAGGCAACTAGCGGGGGGGTCAAATGAGCAGTTCTTC
13 TRBJ2-7 . TRBV7-2 . CASREAGGYEQYF TGTGCCAGCAGGGAAGCAGGGGGGTACGAGCAGTACTTC
13 TRBJ2-3 . TRBV5-1 once CASSSEGTDTQYF TGCGCCAGCAGCTCGGAGGGGACAGATACGCAGTATTTT
16 TRBJ2-6 TRBD1 TRBV6-4 . CASSPGTGSGANVLTF TGTGCCAGCAGTCCCGGGACAGGTTCTGGGGCCAACGTCCTGACTTTC
13 TRBJ2-7 . TRBV7-7 . CASSLQAGYEQYF TGTGCTAGCAGCTTGCAGGCCGGCTACGAGCAGTACTTC
16 TRBJ1-5 . TRBV4-1 . CASSQFIFGSNQPQHF TGCGCCAGCAGCCAGTTTATTTTCGGTAGCAATCAGCCCCAGCATTTT
12 TRBJ1-2 . TRBV12-5 once CASGLVRYGYTF TGTGCTAGTGGTTTGGTACGGTATGGCTACACCTTC
16 TRBJ1-2 . TRBV7-3 . CASAPSRARGGSGYTF TGTGCCAGCGCCCCCTCCAGGGCTAGAGGAGGGAGTGGCTACACCTTC
22 TRBJ2-4 . TRBV28 . CATLFGGVDWSGSKLAKNIQYF TGTGCCACCTTATTCGGAGGGGTCGATTGGTCGGGAAGCAAACTAGCCAAAAACATTCAGTACTTC
15 TRBJ2-1 . TRBV27 . CASRFQLQGYNEQFF TGTGCCAGCCGATTCCAGCTTCAGGGGTACAATGAGCAGTTCTTC
15 TRBJ2-5 . TRBV19 . CASSTLAEDQETQYF TGTGCCAGTAGTACCCTAGCAGAGGACCAAGAGACCCAGTACTTC
15 TRBJ2-7 TRBD1 TRBV28 . CASTSYGTGNYEQYF TGTGCCAGCACATCCTATGGGACAGGGAACTACGAGCAGTACTTC
15 TRBJ2-7 . TRBV6-1 . CASSEQSGAINEQYF TGTGCCAGCAGTGAGCAGTCAGGGGCAATCAACGAGCAGTACTTC
15 TRBJ2-5 TRBD2 TRBV19 . CASSVGTSGQETQYF TGTGCCAGTAGTGTCGGGACTAGCGGGCAAGAGACCCAGTACTTC
15 TRBJ2-3 TRBD2 TRBV29-1 once CSVEGLAGDWDTQYF TGCAGCGTTGAAGGCCTAGCGGGGGATTGGGATACGCAGTATTTT
14 TRBJ1-6 . TRBV28 . CASSQRYSYSPLHF TGTGCCAGCAGTCAACGTTACAGTTATTCACCCCTCCACTTT
17 TRBJ1-1 TRBD1 TRBV9 . CASSGGRTGALNTEAFF TGTGCCAGCAGCGGCGGCCGGACAGGAGCATTGAACACTGAAGCTTTCTTT
17 TRBJ1-5 TRBD1 TRBV30 . CAWSTDRGMYSNQPQHF TGTGCCTGGAGTACGGACAGGGGAATGTATAGCAATCAGCCCCAGCATTTT
12 TRBJ1-5 . TRBV19 few CASSSSRQPQHF TGTGCCAGTAGTAGTAGCCGACAGCCCCAGCATTTT
12 TRBJ1-2 TRBD1 TRBV10-3 . CAISTGDHGYTF TGTGCCATCAGCACAGGGGATCATGGCTACACCTTC